This T cell receptor (beta chain) was identified in a study of regulatory T cells in long-lasting Graves disease. This CDR3 contains 13 residues. Germline V CDR1 and CDR2: SGHNT, YENEEA. The germline V and J ends were trimmed by 0 bases and 8 bases, with 9 bases remaining between them. Building the TCR beta libraries relied on iRepertoire HTBI primers, and CDR3 regions underwent Arm-PCR. One entry per CDR3 protein results from TCRdb running MiXCR on the multiplex PCR reads. Among around 420,000 distinct CDR3 sequences listed, about a sixth were seen once. There are many counts of this clonotype. Time point in this sample: newly diagnosed GD, antithyroid drugs for less than 3 months. The TCR library used RNA extracted from PBMCs.

The sequencing here drew on peripheral blood mononuclear cells (PBMCs), taken at new diagnosis, from a patient treated with antithyroid drugs. The V call is TRBV11-3, the J call TRBJ2-3; the D call may be TRBD1 or TRBD2 (5 bases each). The TCR comes from a female donor with Graves disease. The CDR3 spells CASSLDLRGTQYF. The CDR3 DNA sequence: TGTGCCAGCAGCTTAGATCTGAGGGGTACGCAGTATTTT. The full variable domain, in which reference TRBV11-3 and TRBJ2-3 provide the parts outside the CDR3, is EAGVVQSPRYKIIEKKQPVAFWCNPISGHNTLYWYLQNLGQGPELLIRYENEEAVDDSQLPKDRFSAERLKGVDSTLKIQPAELGDSAVYLCASSLDLRGTQYFGPGTRLTVL.